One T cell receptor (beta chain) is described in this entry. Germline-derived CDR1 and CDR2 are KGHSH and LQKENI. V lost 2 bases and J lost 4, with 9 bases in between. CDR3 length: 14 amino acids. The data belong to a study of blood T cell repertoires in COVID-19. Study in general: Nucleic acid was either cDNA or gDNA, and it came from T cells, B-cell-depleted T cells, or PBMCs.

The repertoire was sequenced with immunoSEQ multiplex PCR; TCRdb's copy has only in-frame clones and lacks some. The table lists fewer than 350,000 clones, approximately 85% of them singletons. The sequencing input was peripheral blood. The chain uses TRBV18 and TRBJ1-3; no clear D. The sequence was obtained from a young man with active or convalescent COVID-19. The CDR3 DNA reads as TGTGCCAGCTCACCAGGGCAGGCGGGAAACACCATATATTTT. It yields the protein CASSPGQAGNTIYF.